This TCR beta chain was identified in a study of blood T cell repertoires in COVID-19. Study-level information: Donors in the United States, Italy and Spain gave samples during acute or convalescent COVID-19.

Under the authors' procedure: Nucleated cell number was recorded as an estimate derived from reference gene primer amplification. The data were produced by immunoSEQ multiplex PCR, yet TCRdb's version contains in-frame clones alone and is incomplete. V, J and clone size are taken as reported in that table, and D and trimming were inferred from the DNA itself. This table has roughly 200,000 clones, 75% to 95% appearing once. CDR1 is KGHSH, CDR2 LQKENI, per germline. The V segment lost 2 bases and the J segment 3 bases; nucleotides outside the gene matches: 6. The CDR3 runs 16 residues. The TCR originated in a man aged 45 to 65 with acute or convalescent COVID-19. The J gene is TRBJ1-2, the V gene TRBV18; 10 bases line up with TRBD1. The sample consisted of peripheral blood. The CDR3 DNA sequence: TGTGCCAGCTCACCAACCCGGGACAGGGGACACTATGGCTACACCTTC. As protein: CASSPTRDRGHYGYTF.